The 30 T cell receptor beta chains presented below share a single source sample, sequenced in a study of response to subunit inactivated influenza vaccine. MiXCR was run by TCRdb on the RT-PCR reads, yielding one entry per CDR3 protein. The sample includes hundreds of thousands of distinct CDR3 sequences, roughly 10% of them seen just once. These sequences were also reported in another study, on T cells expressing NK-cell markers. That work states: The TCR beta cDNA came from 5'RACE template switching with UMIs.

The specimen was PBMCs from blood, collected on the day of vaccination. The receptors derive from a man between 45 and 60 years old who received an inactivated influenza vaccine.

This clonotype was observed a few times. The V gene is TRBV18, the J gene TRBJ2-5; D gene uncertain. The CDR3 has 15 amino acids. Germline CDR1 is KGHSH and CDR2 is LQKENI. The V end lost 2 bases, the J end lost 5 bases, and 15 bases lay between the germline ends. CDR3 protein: CASSPLARMTETQYF. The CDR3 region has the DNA TGTGCCAGCTCACCATTAGCAAGGATGACGGAGACCCAGTACTTC. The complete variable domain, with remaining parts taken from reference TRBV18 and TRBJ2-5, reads NAGVMQNPRHLVRRRGQEARLRCSPMKGHSHVYWYRQLPEEGLKFMVYLQKENIIDESGMPKERFSAEFPKEGPSILRIQQVVRGDSAAYFCASSPLARMTETQYFGPGTRLLVL.

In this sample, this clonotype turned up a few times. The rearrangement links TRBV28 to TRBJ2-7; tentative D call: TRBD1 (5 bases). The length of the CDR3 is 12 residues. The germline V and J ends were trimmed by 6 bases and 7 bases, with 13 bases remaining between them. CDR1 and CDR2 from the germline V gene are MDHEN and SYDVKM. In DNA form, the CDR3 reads TGTGCCAGCAGAATAACAGGTCGAGAGCAGTACTTC. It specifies CASRITGREQYF.

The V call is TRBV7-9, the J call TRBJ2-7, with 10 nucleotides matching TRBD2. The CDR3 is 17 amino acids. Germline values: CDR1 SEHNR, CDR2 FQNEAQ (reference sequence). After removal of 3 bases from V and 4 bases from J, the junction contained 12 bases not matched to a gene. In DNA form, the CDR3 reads TGTGCCAGCAGCTTCCTAAAACAGACTAGCGGGCTGTACGAGCAGTACTTC. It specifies CASSFLKQTSGLYEQYF.

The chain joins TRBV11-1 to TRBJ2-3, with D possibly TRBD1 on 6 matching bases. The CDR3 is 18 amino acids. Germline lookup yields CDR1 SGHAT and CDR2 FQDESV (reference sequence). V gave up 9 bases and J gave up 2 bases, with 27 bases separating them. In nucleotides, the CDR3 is TGTGCCAGTACTTTTATTATTCTGTCGGGACAAATCACAGATACGCAGTATTTT. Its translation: CASTFIILSGQITDTQYF.

CDR3 DNA sequence: TGTGCCAGCCTCACGGCGGGGGCTTACGAGCAGTACTTC. Encoded protein: CASLTAGAYEQYF. The V gene is TRBV12-3 or TRBV12-4, the J gene TRBJ2-7, with TRBD2 as a possible D gene (7 bases). The CDR3 totals 13 residues. V was trimmed by 8 bases and J by 4 bases, leaving 15 bases between them.

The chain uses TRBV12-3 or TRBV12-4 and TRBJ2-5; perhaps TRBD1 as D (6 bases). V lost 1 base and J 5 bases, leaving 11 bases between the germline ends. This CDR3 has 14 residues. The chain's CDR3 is CASSLGDTGETQYF. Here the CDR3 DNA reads TGTGCCAGCAGTTTAGGGGACACTGGGGAGACCCAGTACTTC.

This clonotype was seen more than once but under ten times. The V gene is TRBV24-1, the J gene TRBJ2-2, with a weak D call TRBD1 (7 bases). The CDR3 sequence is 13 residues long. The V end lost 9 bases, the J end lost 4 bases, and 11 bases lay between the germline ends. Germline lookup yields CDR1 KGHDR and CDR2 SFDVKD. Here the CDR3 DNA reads TGTGCCACCCAGGGGGGCTTCACCGGGGAGCTGTTTTTT. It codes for CATQGGFTGELFF.

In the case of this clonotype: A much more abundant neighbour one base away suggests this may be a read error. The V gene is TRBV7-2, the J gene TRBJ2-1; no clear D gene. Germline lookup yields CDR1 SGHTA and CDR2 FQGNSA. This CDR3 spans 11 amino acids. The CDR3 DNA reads TGTGTCAGCAGCTTACAGTTTGAGCAGTTCTTC. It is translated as CVSSLQFEQFF.

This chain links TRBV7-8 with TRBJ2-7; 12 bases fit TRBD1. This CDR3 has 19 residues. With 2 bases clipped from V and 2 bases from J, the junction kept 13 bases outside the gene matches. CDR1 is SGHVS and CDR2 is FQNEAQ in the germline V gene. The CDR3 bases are TGTGCCAGCAGCTTATTTTCGGGACAGGGGGCGCATTCAACCTACGAGCAGTACTTC. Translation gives CASSLFSGQGAHSTYEQYF.

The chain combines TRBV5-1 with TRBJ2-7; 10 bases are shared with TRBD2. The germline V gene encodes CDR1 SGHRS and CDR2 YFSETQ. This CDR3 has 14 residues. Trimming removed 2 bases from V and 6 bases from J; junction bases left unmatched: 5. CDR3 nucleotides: TGCGCCAGCAGCTTAGCGGGAGGGTTGAGCGAGCAGTACTTC. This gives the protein CASSLAGGLSEQYF.

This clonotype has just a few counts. This CDR3 reads CASSSTLDTGELFF. CDR3 DNA sequence: TGTGCCAGCAGCTCCACCTTGGACACCGGGGAGCTGTTTTTT. The chain combines TRBV7-9 with TRBJ2-2; D is unclear. Germline lookup yields CDR1 SEHNR and CDR2 FQNEAQ (reference sequence). Trimming cost V 4 bases and J 3 bases, with 9 bases left between them. This CDR3 is 14 amino acids long. The entire variable domain, with the rest obtained from reference TRBV7-9 and TRBJ2-2, is as follows: DTGVSQNPRHKITKRGQNVTFRCDPISEHNRLYWYRQTLGQGPEFLTYFQNEAQLEKSRLLSDRFSAERPKGSFSTLEIQRTEQGDSAMYLCASSSTLDTGELFFGEGSRLTVL.

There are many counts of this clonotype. CDR3 coding DNA: TGTGCCAGCAGTCAAACGCCCGATCAGCCCCAGCATTTT. This translates into CASSQTPDQPQHF. V and J are TRBV11-2 and TRBJ1-5; D is unresolved. CDR1 is SGHAT, CDR2 FQNNGV, per germline. The CDR3 covers 13 residues. V was cut by 6 bases and J by 5 bases, with 11 bases left in between.

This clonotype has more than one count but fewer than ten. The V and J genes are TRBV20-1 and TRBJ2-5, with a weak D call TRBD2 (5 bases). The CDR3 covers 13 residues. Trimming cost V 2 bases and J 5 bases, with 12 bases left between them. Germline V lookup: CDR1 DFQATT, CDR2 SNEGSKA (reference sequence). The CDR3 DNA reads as TGCAGTGCTAGAAGGGAGAATTGGGAGACCCAGTACTTC. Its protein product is CSARRENWETQYF.

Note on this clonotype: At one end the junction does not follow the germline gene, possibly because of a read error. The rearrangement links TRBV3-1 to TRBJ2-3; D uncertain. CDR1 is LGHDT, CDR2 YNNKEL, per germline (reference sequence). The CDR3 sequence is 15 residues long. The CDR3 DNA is TGTGCCAGCAGCCAAGATTCCTGCCTCACAAATACGCAGTATTTT. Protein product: CASSQDSCLTNTQYF.

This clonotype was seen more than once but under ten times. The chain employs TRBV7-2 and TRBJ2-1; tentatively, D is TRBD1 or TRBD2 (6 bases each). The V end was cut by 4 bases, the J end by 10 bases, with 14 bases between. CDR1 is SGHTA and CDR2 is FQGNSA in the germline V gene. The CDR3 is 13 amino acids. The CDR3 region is CASSSSRGTEQFF. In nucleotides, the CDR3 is TGTGCCAGCAGCTCATCCCGGGGGACAGAGCAGTTCTTC.

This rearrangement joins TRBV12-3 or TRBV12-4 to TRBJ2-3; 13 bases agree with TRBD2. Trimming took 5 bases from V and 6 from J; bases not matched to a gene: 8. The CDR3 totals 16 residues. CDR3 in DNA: TGTGCCAGCAGTAACCGACTAGCGGGGGGCCGGGATACGCAGTATTTT. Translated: CASSNRLAGGRDTQYF.

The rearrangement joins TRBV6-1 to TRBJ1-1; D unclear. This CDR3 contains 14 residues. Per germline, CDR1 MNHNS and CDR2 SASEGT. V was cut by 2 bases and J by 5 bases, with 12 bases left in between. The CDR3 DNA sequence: TGTGCCAGCAGTGAAAATTCTGGGAAAACTGAAGCTTTCTTT. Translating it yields CASSENSGKTEAFF.

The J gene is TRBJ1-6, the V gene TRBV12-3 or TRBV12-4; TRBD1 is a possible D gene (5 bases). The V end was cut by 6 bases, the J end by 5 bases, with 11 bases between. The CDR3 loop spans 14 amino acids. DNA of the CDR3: TGTGCCAGCAGCCCCTGGGGGGATAATTCACCCCTCCACTTT. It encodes CASSPWGDNSPLHF.

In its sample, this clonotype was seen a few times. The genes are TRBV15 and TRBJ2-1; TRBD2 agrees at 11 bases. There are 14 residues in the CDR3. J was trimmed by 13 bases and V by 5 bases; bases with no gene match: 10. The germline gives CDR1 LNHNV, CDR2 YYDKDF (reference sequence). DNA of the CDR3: TGTGCCACCAGCCTAGAACTAGCGGGAGACCCCCAGTTCTTC. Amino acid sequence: CATSLELAGDPQFF. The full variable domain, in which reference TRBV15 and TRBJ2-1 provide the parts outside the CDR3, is DAMVIQNPRYQVTQFGKPVTLSCSQTLNHNVMYWYQQKSSQAPKLLFHYYDKDFNNEADTPDNFQSRRPNTSFCFLDIRSPGLGDTAMYLCATSLELAGDPQFFGPGTRLTVL.

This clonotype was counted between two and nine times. The CDR3 DNA reads as TGCGCCAGCAGAATCGACCCGAGTGGCAATCAGCCCCAGCATTTT. Translating it yields CASRIDPSGNQPQHF. The J gene is TRBJ1-5, the V gene TRBV5-1; D unresolved. The CDR3 runs 15 residues. The germline CDR1 and CDR2 sequences are SGHRS and YFSETQ. The V and J ends lost 5 bases and 2 bases respectively, with 14 bases between them. Drawing the rest from reference TRBV5-1 and TRBJ1-5, the complete variable domain is KAGVTQTPRYLIKTRGQQVTLSCSPISGHRSVSWYQQTPGQGLQFLFEYFSETQRNKGNFPGRFSGRQFSNSRSEMNVSTLELGDSALYLCASRIDPSGNQPQHFGDGTRLSIL.

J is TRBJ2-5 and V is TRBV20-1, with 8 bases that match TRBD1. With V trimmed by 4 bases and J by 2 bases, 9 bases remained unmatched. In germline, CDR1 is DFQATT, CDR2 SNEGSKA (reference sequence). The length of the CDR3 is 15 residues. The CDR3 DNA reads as TGCAGTGCTATTTCAAGCAGGGGGCGTCAAGAGACCCAGTACTTC. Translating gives CSAISSRGRQETQYF.

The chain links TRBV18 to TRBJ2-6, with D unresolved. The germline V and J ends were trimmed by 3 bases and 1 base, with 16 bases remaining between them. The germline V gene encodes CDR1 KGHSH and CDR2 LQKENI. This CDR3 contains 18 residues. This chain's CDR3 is CASSPSQRITSGANVLTF. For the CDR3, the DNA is TGTGCCAGCTCACCGTCTCAACGAATTACTTCTGGGGCCAACGTCCTGACTTTC.

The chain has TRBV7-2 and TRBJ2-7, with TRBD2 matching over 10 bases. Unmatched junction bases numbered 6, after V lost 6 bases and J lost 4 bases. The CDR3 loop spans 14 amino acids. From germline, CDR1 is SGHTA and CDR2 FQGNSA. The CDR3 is CASSKTSGQYEQYF. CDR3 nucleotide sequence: TGTGCCAGCAGTAAGACTAGCGGGCAATACGAGCAGTACTTC.

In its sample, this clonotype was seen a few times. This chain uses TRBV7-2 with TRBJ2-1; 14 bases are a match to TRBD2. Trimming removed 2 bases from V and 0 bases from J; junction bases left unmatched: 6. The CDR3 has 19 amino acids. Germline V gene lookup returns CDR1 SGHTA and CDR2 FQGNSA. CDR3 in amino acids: CASSLPGLAGANSYNEQFF. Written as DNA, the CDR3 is TGTGCCAGCAGCTTACCGGGACTAGCGGGAGCCAACTCCTACAATGAGCAGTTCTTC.

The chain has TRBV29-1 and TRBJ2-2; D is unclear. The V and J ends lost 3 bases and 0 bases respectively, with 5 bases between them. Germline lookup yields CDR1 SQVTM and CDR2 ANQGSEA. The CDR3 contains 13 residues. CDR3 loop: CSVDETNTGELFF. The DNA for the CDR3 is TGCAGCGTTGACGAGACGAACACCGGGGAGCTGTTTTTT.

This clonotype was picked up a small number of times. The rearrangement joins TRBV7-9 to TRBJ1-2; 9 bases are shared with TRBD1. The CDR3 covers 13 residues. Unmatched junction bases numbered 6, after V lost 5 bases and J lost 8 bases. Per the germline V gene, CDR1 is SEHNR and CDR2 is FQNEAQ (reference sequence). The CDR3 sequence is CASSKGQGFGYTF. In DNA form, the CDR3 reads TGTGCCAGCAGCAAGGGACAGGGCTTCGGCTACACCTTC.

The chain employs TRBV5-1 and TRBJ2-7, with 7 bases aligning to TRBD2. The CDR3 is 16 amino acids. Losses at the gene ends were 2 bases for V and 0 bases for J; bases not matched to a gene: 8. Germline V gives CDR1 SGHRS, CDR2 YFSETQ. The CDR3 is CASSLVRRGSSYEQYF. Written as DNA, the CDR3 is TGCGCCAGCAGCTTAGTTCGTCGCGGGAGCTCCTACGAGCAGTACTTC.

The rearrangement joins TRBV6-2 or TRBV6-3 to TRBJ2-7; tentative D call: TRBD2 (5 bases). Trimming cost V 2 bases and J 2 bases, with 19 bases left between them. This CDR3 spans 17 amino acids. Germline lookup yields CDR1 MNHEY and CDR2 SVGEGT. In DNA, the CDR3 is TGTGCCAGCAGTTACCCCCTAACGCAGCGGAGCGCCTACGAGCAGTACTTC. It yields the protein CASSYPLTQRSAYEQYF.

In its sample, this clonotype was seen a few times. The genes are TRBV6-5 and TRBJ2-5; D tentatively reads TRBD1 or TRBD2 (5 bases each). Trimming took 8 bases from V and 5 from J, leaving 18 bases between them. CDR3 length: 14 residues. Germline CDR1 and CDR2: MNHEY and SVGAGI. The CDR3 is CASVRGGWVETQYF. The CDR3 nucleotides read TGTGCCAGCGTTCGGGGCGGATGGGTGGAGACCCAGTACTTC.

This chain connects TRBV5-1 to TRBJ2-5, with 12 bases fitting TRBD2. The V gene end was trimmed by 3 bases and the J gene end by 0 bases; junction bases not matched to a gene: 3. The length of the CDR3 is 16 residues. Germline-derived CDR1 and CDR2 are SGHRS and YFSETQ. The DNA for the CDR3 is TGCGCCAGCAGCTCAGGACTAGCGGGATACCAAGAGACCCAGTACTTC. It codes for CASSSGLAGYQETQYF.